Listed here are 6 T cell receptor beta chains from one sample, sequenced in a study of human T cells and chemical hapten exposure. The time point: patch test 3, about 24 weeks after DPC sensitization. The treatment was: therapeutic diphenylcyclopropenone sensitization with weekly scalp DPC. TCRdb re-derived calls from the RACE reads in MiXCR, one entry per CDR3 protein. The table shows tens of thousands of distinct CDR3 sequences, with about an eighth occurring only once. Sequenced material: whole blood, taken in connection with sensitization to the hapten diphenylcyclopropenone (DPC). These TCRs come from a woman in her fifties or sixties with alopecia areata. Some clones in this sample may be carry-over from other donors' samples.

The table lists this clonotype with many counts. The CDR3 reads CASSLEPGNQPQHF. The CDR3 DNA reads TGCGCCAGCAGCTTGGAACCAGGGAATCAGCCCCAGCATTTT. This chain connects TRBV5-1 to TRBJ1-5, with a tentative D call TRBD1 (5 bases). The CDR3 sequence is 14 residues long. Trimming pared 0 bases from V and 4 bases from J, leaving 8 bases between. Per the germline V gene, CDR1 is SGHRS and CDR2 is YFSETQ.

The sample holds a few counts of this clonotype. The rearrangement joins TRBV2 to TRBJ2-2; 12 bases are shared with TRBD2. CDR3 length: 18 amino acids. V lost 6 bases, J lost 5 bases, and 13 bases stayed unmatched. Per the germline V gene, CDR1 is SNHLY and CDR2 is FYNNEI. This CDR3 is CASRGPVTSGSWTGELFF. DNA of the CDR3: TGTGCCAGCAGGGGCCCCGTGACTAGCGGGAGTTGGACCGGGGAGCTGTTTTTT.

This clonotype was counted at least ten times. This chain links TRBV6-1 with TRBJ2-1; no definite D call. Germline CDR1 reads MNHNS; CDR2 reads SASEGT. With 4 bases removed from V and 9 bases from J, the gap between germline ends came to 10 bases. The CDR3 is 12 residues long. CDR3 sequence reads: CASSARWGEQFF. CDR3 DNA: TGTGCCAGCAGTGCTCGGTGGGGTGAGCAGTTCTTC.

This clonotype was observed a handful of times. The chain couples TRBV6-2 or TRBV6-3 to TRBJ2-1, with D possibly TRBD1 on 6 matching bases. The CDR3 length is 16 residues. Trimming took off 2 bases at V and 5 bases at J, with 16 bases between the two ends. The germline V gene has CDR1 MNHEY and CDR2 SVGEGT. The DNA for the CDR3 is TGTGCCAGCAGTTACATCATAGGGACACCCGACAATGAGCAGTTCTTC. Translated: CASSYIIGTPDNEQFF.

The chain is built from TRBV7-9 and TRBJ2-7, with D hard to call. CDR1 is SEHNR and CDR2 is FQNEAQ in the germline V gene (reference sequence). Between the trimmed V and J ends, which lost 4 bases and 10 bases, there was a span of 17 bases. This CDR3 has 13 amino acids. The DNA for the CDR3 is TGTGCCAGCAGCTCCTCTGTCCTTACCCCTCAGTACTTC. This translates into CASSSSVLTPQYF.

This clonotype came up many times. The chain links TRBV5-1 to TRBJ2-7, with 8 bases lining up with TRBD1. This CDR3 is built from 15 residues. The germline CDR1 and CDR2 sequences are SGHRS and YFSETQ. V shed 0 bases and J 7 bases; nucleotides not matched to a gene: 9. CDR3 residues: CASSLAGTGVEEQYF. The CDR3 region has the DNA TGCGCCAGCAGCTTGGCTGGGACAGGAGTCGAGGAGCAGTACTTC.